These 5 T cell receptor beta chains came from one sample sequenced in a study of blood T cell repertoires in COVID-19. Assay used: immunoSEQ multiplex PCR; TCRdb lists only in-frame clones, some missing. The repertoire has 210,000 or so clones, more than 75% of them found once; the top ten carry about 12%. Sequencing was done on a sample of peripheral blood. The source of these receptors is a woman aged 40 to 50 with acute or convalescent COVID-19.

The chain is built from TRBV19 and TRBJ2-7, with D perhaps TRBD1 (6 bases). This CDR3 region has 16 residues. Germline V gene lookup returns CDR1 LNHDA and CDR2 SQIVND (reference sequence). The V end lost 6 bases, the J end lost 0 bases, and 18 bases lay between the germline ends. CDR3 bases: TGTGCCAGTAGGGAGACTGGGACACCGAGCTCCTACGAGCAGTACTTC. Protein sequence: CASRETGTPSSYEQYF. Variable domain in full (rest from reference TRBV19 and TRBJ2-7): DGGITQSPKYLFRKEGQNVTLSCEQNLNHDAMYWYRQDPGQGLRLIYYSQIVNDFQKGDIAEGYSVSREKKESFPLTVTSAQKNPTAFYLCASRETGTPSSYEQYFGPGTRLTVT.

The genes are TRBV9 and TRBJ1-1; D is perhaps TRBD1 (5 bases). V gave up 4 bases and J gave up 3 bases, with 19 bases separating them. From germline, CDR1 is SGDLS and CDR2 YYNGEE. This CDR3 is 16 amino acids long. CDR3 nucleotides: TGTGCCAGCAGCCAATCCGGGGGACTTCGGTACACTGAAGCTTTCTTT. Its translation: CASSQSGGLRYTEAFF. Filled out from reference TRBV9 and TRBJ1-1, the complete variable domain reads DSGVTQTPKHLITATGQRVTLRCSPRSGDLSVYWYQQSLDQGLQFLIQYYNGEERAKGNILERFSAQQFPDLHSELNLSSLELGDSALYFCASSQSGGLRYTEAFFGQGTRLTVV.

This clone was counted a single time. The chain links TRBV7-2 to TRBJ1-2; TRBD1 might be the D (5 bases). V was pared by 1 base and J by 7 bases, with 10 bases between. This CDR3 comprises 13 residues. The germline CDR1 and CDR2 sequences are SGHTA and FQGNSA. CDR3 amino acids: CASSLGGLTGYTF. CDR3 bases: TGTGCCAGCAGCTTAGGGGGACTAACTGGCTACACCTTC.

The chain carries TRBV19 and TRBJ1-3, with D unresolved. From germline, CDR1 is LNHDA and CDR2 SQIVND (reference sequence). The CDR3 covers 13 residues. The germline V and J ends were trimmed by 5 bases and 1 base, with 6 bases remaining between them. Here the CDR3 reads CASSPNSGNTIYF. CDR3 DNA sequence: TGTGCCAGTAGTCCAAATTCTGGAAACACCATATATTTT.

The CDR3 loop is CSGAASGGDDEQFF. The CDR3 nucleotides read TGCAGTGGGGCGGCTAGCGGGGGGGACGATGAGCAGTTCTTC. The chain joins TRBV29-1 to TRBJ2-1; 12 bases align to TRBD2. Per germline, CDR1 SQVTM and CDR2 ANQGSEA. The CDR3 is 14 amino acids.